This T cell receptor (beta chain) was obtained from a study of blood T cell repertoires in COVID-19. Study background: The study drew acute and convalescent COVID-19 samples from the United States, Italy and Spain. The cDNA or gDNA used as material had been derived from T cells, B-cell-depleted T cells, or PBMCs.

In the original workflow: The assay estimated nucleated cells by amplifying reference gene primers. Here immunoSEQ multiplex PCR was the method, and the copy in TCRdb shows in-frame clones only, minus some. V and J calls and clone size follow that table, whereas D and trimming were derived from the DNA. The sample yields about 180,000 clones, roughly nine tenths seen once. The germline gives CDR1 KGHSH, CDR2 LQKENI. This CDR3 region has 17 residues. V lost 3 bases to trimming and J lost 0 bases, with 14 bases between them. This clonotype was obtained from a man in his sixties or seventies with active or convalescent COVID-19. Sequenced input: peripheral blood. The chain joins TRBV18 to TRBJ1-4; D is possibly TRBD1 (5 bases). The CDR3 sequence: CASSPPDTDSTNEKLFF. CDR3 coding DNA: TGTGCCAGCTCACCGCCGGACACCGACTCAACTAATGAAAAACTGTTTTTT.